This TCR beta chain was identified in a study of shared clonotypes between healthy human individuals. Study-wide results and caveats: Across subsets, estimated richness was generally greater for naive than for memory populations.

Of note for this clone: Antigen unknown.

The protocol was immunoSEQ multiplex PCR, while the TCRdb copy is restricted to in-frame clones and leaves out a portion. Of around 1.4 million clones listed, approximately 98.5% are singletons. Germline CDR1 MRHNA, CDR2 SNTAGT. Trimming pared 0 bases from V and 4 bases from J, leaving 6 bases between. The CDR3 covers 13 residues. Source material: naive CD4+ T cells sorted from blood. Subset specified: CD45RA+ positively selected. This receptor was taken from a young man in good health. The gene calls are TRBV6-4 and TRBJ2-5; D gene uncertain. This CDR3 reads CASSDSIRETQYF. CDR3 bases: TGTGCCAGCAGTGACTCGATTAGAGAGACCCAGTACTTC.